This entry lists 5 T cell receptor beta chains sequenced from one sample in a study of OX40 agonist ivuxolimab in advanced cancers. Clones were read by immunoSEQ multiplex PCR, and TCRdb kept only the in-frame ones, dropping some. The sample gives some 58,000 clones, around 85% of which show up once; 3.7% is in the top ten. The specimen comprised CD4+ or CD8+ T cells sorted from blood, sampled in a trial of the OX40 agonist ivuxolimab. All receptors derive from an adult with an advanced solid tumor such as melanoma, head and neck, liver or kidney cancer.

The chain carries TRBV28 and TRBJ1-5; D not resolved. This CDR3 has 13 residues. Germline CDR1 MDHEN, CDR2 SYDVKM. V gave up 3 bases and J gave up 9 bases, with 12 bases separating them. CDR3 residues: CASSFSTAAPQHF. The CDR3 coding sequence is TGTGCCAGCAGTTTTTCGACGGCGGCGCCCCAGCATTTT.

The chain is built from TRBV5-6 and TRBJ2-5; D is unclear. The CDR3 is 15 amino acids. The germline V and J ends were trimmed by 0 bases and 3 bases, with 12 bases remaining between them. From germline, CDR1 is SGHDT and CDR2 YYEEEE. The CDR3 nucleotides are TGTGCCAGCAGCTTGGAGCTCTCGGTTGAAGAGACCCAGTACTTC. It yields the protein CASSLELSVEETQYF.

This chain connects TRBV7-9 to TRBJ2-7; no clear D gene. This CDR3 comprises 13 residues. In germline, CDR1 is SEHNR, CDR2 FQNEAQ (reference sequence). Trimming shortened V by 2 bases and J by 1 base, and 6 bases separated the two germline ends. The CDR3 DNA follows: TGTGCCAGCAGCTTAAGCCGATCCTACGAGCAGTACTTC. Its translation is CASSLSRSYEQYF.

This rearrangement joins TRBV7-9 to TRBJ2-7, with D maybe TRBD2 (5 bases). CDR1 and CDR2 (germline): SEHNR, FQNEAQ (reference sequence). The CDR3 has 19 residues. V was pared by 3 bases and J by 2 bases, with 26 bases between. As DNA, the CDR3 is TGTGCCAGCAGCTTTTCTCCCCCCCTCCGGAAACTTAGCGCCTACGAGCAGTACTTC. The encoded protein is CASSFSPPLRKLSAYEQYF. Drawing the rest from reference TRBV7-9 and TRBJ2-7, the complete variable domain is DTGVSQNPRHKITKRGQNVTFRCDPISEHNRLYWYRQTLGQGPEFLTYFQNEAQLEKSRLLSDRFSAERPKGSFSTLEIQRTEQGDSAMYLCASSFSPPLRKLSAYEQYFGPGTRLTVT.

This chain connects TRBV6-5 to TRBJ2-7; 10 bases match TRBD1. J gave up 5 bases and V 4 bases, and 5 bases lay outside the gene matches. The CDR3 extends over 14 amino acids. Germline V lookup: CDR1 MNHEY, CDR2 SVGAGI. The CDR3 reads CASSFVTGGDEQYF. Written as DNA, the CDR3 is TGTGCCAGCAGTTTCGTGACAGGGGGCGACGAGCAGTACTTC.